This TCR beta chain comes out of a study of blood T cell repertoires in COVID-19. Study-level background: The analysed material was cDNA or gDNA that came from T cells, B-cell-depleted T cells, or PBMCs.

Assignments of participants to cohorts depended upon their own reported clinical history. Under the authors' procedure: The assay estimated nucleated cells by amplifying reference gene primers. Sequenced by immunoSEQ multiplex PCR; TCRdb stores in-frame clones only, minus some. V, J and clone size are taken as reported in that table, and D and trimming were inferred from the DNA itself. Counted here are a few hundred thousand clones, around 84% occurring once; the ten biggest clones make up 4.3%. The CDR3 is 15 amino acids. Trimming took 3 bases from V and 4 from J; bases not matched to a gene: 4. Germline assignment: CDR1 GTSNPN and CDR2 SVGIG (reference sequence).

What was sequenced was PBMCs or T cells enriched from blood (not recorded which). V gene TRBV30 combines with J gene TRBJ2-2, with 11 bases lining up with TRBD1. The sequence was obtained from a man aged 30 to 45 with acute COVID-19. CDR3 nucleotides: TGTGCCTGGAGGGGGACAGGGGGGGCCACCGGGGAGCTGTTTTTT. Its protein product is CAWRGTGGATGELFF.